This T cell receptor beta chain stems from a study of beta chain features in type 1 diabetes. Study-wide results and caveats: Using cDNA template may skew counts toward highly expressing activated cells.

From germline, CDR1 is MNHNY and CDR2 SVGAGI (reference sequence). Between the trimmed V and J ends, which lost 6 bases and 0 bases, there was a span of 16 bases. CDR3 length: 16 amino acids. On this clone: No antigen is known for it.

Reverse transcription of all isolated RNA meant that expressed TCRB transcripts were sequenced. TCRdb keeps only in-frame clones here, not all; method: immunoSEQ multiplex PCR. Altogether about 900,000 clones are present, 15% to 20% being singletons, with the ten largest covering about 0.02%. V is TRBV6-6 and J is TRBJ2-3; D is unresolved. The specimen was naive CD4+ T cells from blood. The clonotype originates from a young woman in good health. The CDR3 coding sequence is TGTGCCAGCAGAGGCCGACCCAATCCAAGCACAGATACGCAGTATTTT. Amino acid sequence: CASRGRPNPSTDTQYF.